The entry that follows covers one T cell receptor beta chain sequence. As yet, its antigen is unknown. Germline CDR1 is SQVTM and CDR2 is ANQGSEA. This CDR3 region has 13 residues. V lost 5 bases and J lost 3, with 11 bases in between. This entry is derived from a study of CD8+CD57+ T cells in acquired aplastic anemia. Study background: When averaged, DNA from sorted CD4+ and CD8+ cells came to 2.5 to 3.5 ug.

Profiles of TCR beta VDJ and CDR3 were generated from a genomic DNA template. TCRdb re-analysed the reads in MiXCR, keeping a single row per CDR3 protein. This sample has about 180,000 distinct CDR3 sequences, with 63% found just once. Study results and caveats: Levels of CD8+ Simpson's diversity were not significantly distinct in patients versus controls.

The sequenced patients had an expansion of CD8+CD57+ cells seen by flow cytometry. Sequencing input: sorted CD4+, CD8+, or CD8+CD57+ T cells (not recorded which) from PBMCs. The receptor was isolated from a human donor with aplastic anemia. The V gene is TRBV29-1, the J gene TRBJ2-4; perhaps TRBD2 as D (6 bases). The CDR3 sequence is CSVRTNNKNIQYF. CDR3 sequence (DNA): TGCAGCGTTCGGACTAATAACAAAAACATTCAGTACTTC.